This T cell receptor (beta chain) was obtained from a study of beta chain features in type 1 diabetes. Broader study findings: Amplification by PCR could prefer shorter templates, with the same effect in patients and controls. Highly expressing activated T cells could be over-counted with a cDNA template.

For this clone: Its antigen is unknown.

The authors reverse transcribed all of the isolated RNA, so sequencing captured expressed TCRB transcripts. Libraries were prepared by immunoSEQ multiplex PCR; TCRdb keeps only in-frame clonotypes and omits some of them. The repertoire holds 330,000 or so clones, 20% seen once, with under 0.05% in the top ten. The ends were cut back, 7 bases at V and 1 base at J, with 13 bases in the middle. The germline V gene encodes CDR1 SQVTM and CDR2 ANQGSEA. The CDR3 has 13 amino acids. The sample was naive CD4+ T cells from blood. The chain is built from TRBV29-1 and TRBJ1-2, with a weak D call TRBD1 (5 bases). The TCR originated in a woman younger than 30 in good health. The CDR3 spells CSAMGQFNYGYTF. CDR3 coding DNA: TGCAGCGCCATGGGGCAGTTTAACTATGGCTACACCTTC.